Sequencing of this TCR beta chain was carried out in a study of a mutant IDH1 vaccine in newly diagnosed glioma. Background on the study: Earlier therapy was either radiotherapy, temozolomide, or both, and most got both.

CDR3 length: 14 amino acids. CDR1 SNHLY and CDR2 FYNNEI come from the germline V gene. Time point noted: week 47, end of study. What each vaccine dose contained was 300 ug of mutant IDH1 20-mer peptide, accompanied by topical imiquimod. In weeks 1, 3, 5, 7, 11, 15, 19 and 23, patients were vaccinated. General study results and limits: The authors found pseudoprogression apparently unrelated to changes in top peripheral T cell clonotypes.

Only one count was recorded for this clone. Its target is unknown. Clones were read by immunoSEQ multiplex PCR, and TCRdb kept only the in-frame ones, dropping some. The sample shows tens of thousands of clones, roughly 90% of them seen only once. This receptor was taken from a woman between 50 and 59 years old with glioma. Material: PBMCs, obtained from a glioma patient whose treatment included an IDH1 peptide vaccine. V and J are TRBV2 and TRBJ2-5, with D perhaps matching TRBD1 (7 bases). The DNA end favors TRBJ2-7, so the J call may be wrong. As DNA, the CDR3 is TGTGCCACGCGGAGGGGGCGCGAATCCGACGAGCAGTACTTC. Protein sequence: CATRRGRESDEQYF.